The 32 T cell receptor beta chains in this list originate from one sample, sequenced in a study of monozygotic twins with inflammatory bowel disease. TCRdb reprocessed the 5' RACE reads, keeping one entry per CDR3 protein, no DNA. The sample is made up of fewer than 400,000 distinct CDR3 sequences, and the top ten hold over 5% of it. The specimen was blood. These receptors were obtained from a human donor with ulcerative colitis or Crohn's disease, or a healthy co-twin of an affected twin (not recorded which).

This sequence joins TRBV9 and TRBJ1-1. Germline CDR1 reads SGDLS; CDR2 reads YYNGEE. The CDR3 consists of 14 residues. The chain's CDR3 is CASSASLWGDEAFF. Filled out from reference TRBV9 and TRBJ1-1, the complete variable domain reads DSGVTQTPKHLITATGQRVTLRCSPRSGDLSVYWYQQSLDQGLQFLIQYYNGEERAKGNILERFSAQQFPDLHSELNLSSLELGDSALYFCASSASLWGDEAFFGQGTRLTVV.

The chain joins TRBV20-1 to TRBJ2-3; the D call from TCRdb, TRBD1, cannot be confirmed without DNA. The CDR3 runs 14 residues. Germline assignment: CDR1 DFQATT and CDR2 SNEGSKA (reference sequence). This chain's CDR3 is CSANPTGSTDTQYF.

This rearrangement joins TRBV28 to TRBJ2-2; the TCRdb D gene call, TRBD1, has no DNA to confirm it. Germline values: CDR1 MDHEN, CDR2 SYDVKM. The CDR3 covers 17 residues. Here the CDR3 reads CASRTSGTGGFTGELFF. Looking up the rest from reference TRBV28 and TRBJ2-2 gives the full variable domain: DVKVTQSSRYLVKRTGEKVFLECVQDMDHENMFWYRQDPGLGLRLIYFSYDVKMKEKGDIPEGYSVSREKKERFSLILESASTNQTSMYLCASRTSGTGGFTGELFFGEGSRLTVL.

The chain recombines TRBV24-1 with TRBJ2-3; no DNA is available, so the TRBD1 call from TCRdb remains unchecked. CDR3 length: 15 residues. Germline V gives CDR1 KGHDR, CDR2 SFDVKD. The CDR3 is CATSPGQMGTDTQYF.

CDR3 sequence reads: CASSLASGGLDTQYF. The V call is TRBV7-2, the J call TRBJ2-3; checking the TCRdb D call of TRBD2 is not possible without DNA. The CDR3 runs 15 residues. Germline V gene data show CDR1 as SGHTA and CDR2 as FQGNSA.

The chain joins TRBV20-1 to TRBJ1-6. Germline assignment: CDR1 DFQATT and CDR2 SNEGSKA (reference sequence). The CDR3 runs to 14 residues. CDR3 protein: CSARVLDANSPLHF.

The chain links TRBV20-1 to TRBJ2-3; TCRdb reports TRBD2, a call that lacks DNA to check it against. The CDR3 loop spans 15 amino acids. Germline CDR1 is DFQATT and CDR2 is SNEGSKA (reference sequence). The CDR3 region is CSAKEASGSSDTQYF.

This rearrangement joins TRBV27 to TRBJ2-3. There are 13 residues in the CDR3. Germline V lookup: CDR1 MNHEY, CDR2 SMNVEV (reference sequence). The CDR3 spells CASSIRITDTQYF.

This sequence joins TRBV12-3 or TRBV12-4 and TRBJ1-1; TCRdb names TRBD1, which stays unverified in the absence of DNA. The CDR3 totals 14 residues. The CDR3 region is CASSQGGPNTEAFF.

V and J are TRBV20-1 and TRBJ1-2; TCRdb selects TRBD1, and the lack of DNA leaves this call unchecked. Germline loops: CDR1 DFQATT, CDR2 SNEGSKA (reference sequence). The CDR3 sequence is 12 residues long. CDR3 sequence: CSASAGDYGYTF.

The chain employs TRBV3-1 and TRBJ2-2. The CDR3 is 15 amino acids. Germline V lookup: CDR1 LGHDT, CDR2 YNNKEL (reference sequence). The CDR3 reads CASSQFGPNTGELFF.

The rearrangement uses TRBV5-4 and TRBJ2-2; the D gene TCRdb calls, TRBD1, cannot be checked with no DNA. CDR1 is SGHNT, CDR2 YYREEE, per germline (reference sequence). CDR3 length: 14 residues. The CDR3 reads CASSPTGNTGELFF.

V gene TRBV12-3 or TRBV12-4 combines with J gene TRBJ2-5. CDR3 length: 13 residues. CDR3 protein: CASTFSDQETQYF.

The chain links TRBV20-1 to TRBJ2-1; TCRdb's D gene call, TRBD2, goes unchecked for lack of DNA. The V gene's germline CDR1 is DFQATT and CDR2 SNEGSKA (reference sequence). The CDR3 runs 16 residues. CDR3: CSSKGVSGGTSMRQFF.

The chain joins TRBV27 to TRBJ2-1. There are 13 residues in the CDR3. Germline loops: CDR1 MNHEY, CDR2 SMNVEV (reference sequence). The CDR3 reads CASRGSASTWQFF.

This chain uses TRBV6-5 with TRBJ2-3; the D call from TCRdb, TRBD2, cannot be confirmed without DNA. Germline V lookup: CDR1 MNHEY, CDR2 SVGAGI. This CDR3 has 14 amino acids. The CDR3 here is CASSYLRGTDTQYF.

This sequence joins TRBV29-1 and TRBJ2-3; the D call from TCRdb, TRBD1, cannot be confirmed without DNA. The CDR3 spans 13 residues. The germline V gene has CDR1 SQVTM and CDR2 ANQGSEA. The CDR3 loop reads CSVLTGGTDTQYF.

This CDR3 reads CASSWDQKYGYTF. The rearrangement joins TRBV7-9 to TRBJ1-2; TCRdb indicates TRBD1, and absent DNA this call remains unverified. Germline V gives CDR1 SEHNR, CDR2 FQNEAQ (reference sequence). This CDR3 comprises 13 residues.

The CDR3 reads CASSLLGLAGVNEQFF. V and J are TRBV5-1 and TRBJ2-1; the D call from TCRdb, TRBD2, cannot be confirmed without DNA. CDR3 length: 16 residues. Germline CDR1 and CDR2: SGHRS and YFSETQ.

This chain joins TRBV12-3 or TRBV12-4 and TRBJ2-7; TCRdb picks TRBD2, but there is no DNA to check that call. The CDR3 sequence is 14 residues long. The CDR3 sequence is CASSLVPTLEGQYF.

CDR3 sequence: CASRKRGGEETQYF. The chain links TRBV6-7 to TRBJ2-5; the TCRdb D gene call, TRBD1, has no DNA to confirm it. TRBV6-7 is assigned to the ORF class and has an uncertain function. This CDR3 contains 14 residues.

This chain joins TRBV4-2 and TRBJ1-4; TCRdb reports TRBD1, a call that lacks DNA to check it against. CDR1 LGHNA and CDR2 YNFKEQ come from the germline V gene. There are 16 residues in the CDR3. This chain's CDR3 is CASSQDLTGYNEKLFF.

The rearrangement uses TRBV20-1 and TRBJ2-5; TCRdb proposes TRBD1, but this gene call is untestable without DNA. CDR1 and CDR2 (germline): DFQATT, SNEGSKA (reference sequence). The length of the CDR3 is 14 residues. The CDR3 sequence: CSARPTGLWETQYF.

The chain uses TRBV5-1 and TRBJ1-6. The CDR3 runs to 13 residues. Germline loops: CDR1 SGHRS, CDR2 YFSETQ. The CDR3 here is CASSLDLRSPLHF.

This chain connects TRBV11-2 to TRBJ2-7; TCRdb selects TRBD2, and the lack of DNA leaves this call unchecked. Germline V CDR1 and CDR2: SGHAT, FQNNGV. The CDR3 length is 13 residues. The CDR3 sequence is CASRASGSYEQYF.

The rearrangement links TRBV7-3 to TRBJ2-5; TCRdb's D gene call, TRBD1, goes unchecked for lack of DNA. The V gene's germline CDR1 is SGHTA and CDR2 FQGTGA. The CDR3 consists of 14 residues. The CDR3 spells CASSRTGFQETQYF.

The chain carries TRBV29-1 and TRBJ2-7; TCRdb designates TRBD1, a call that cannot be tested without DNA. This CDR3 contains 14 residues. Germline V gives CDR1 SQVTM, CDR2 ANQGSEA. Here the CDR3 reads CSGSSGTGTYEQYF.

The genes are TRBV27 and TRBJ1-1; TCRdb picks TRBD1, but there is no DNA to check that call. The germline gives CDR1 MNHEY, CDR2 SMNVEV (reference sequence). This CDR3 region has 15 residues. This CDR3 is CASSFVQGGNSEAFF.

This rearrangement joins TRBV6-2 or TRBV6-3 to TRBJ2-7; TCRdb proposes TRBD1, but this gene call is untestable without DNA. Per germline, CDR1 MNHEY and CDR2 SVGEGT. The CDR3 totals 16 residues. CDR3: CASSYPGTASSYEQYF.

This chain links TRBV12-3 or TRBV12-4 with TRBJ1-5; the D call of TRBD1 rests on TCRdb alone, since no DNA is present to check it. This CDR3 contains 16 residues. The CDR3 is CASSNTRTGGEQPQHF.

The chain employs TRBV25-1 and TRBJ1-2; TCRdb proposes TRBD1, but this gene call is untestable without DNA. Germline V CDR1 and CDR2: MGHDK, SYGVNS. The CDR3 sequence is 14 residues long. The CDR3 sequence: CASSNQGHNYGYTF.

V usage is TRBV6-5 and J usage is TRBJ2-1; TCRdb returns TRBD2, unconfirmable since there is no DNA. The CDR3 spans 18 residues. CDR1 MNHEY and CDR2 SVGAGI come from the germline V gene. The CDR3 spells CASSYSPSTGGRGNEQFF.